The source of this TCR beta chain is a study of CD8 T cells in Susac syndrome. An input of about 0.5 to 1 ug of RNA was subjected to reverse transcription using random hexamers. The CDR3 of TCR beta was amplified by immunoSEQ multiplex PCR across 54 Vbeta and 13 Jbeta. TCRdb recomputed calls from the immunoSEQ multiplex PCR reads with MiXCR, one row per CDR3 protein. The sample holds about 77,000 distinct CDR3 sequences, 90% to 95% seen once. The CDR3 loop spans 18 amino acids. After removal of 5 bases from V and 3 bases from J, the junction contained 14 bases not matched to a gene. Germline V CDR1 and CDR2: SEHNR, FQNEAQ (reference sequence).

The sequenced sample consisted of CD4+ T cells from PBMCs. The chain carries TRBV7-9 and TRBJ1-2; 11 positions match TRBD1. The source of this sequence is a human donor with Susac syndrome. CDR3 protein: CASSRSRDRGTAHYGYTF. The CDR3 bases are TGTGCCAGCAGCCGAAGCCGGGACAGGGGGACAGCGCACTATGGCTACACCTTC.